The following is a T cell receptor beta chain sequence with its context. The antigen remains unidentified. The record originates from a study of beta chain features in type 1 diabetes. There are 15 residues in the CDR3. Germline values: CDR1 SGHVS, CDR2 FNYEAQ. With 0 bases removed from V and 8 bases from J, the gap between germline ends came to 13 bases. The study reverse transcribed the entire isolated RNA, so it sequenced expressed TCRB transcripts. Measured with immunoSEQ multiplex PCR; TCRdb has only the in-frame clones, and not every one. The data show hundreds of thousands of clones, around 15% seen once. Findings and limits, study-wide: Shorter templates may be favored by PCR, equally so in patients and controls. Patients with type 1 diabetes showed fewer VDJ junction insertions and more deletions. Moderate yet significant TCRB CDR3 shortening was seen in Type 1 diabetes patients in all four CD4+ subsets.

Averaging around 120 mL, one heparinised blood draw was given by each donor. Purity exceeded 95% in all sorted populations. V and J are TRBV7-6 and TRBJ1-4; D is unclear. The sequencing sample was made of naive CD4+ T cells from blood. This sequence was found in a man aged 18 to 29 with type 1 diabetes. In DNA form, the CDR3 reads TGTGCCAGCAGCTTAGCGAGTGGGCTGGGGGAAAAACTGTTTTTT. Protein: CASSLASGLGEKLFF. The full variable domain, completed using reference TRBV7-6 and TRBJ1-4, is GAGVSQSPRYKVTKRGQDVALRCDPISGHVSLYWYRQALGQGPEFLTYFNYEAQQDKSGLPNDRFSAERPEGSISTLTIQRTEQRDSAMYRCASSLASGLGEKLFFGSGTQLSVL.